This TCR beta chain was recorded in a study of T cell responses to AZD1222 COVID-19 vaccine. Study-wide results and limits: It was only six AZD1222 recipients who were seropositive at baseline.

Measured with immunoSEQ multiplex PCR; TCRdb has only the in-frame clones, and not every one. The table records about 130,000 clones, 93% of them present only once. The germline gives CDR1 LGHDT, CDR2 YNNKEL (reference sequence). The CDR3 is 16 residues long. V was clipped by 4 bases and J by 10 bases; unmatched bases: 10. With regard to this clone: Its specificity is unknown.

The chain joins TRBV3-1 (or the pseudogene TRBV3-2) to TRBJ2-1; 13 bases align to TRBD2. This receptor was obtained from an adult in good health. The sample was peripheral blood, taken on day 0 of AZD1222 vaccination. CDR3 loop: CASSLGLAGAAEEQFF. The CDR3, as DNA: TGTGCCAGCAGCCTCGGACTAGCGGGGGCCGCCGAGGAGCAGTTCTTC.